This TCR beta chain is drawn from a study of shared clonotypes between healthy human individuals. Study-wide background: The cohort comprised a couple of women and a few men. Their ages spanned 18 to 49 years. The plates for each donor numbered three CD4 naive, three CD4 memory, two CD8 naive and one CD8 memory. Overall study findings and caveats: In general, naive subsets displayed greater estimated richness than memory subsets did.

As to this clone: Its matching antigen is unknown. The germline gene is not matched at one end of the junction; a read error may be the cause.

This CDR3 region has 12 residues. Germline V gene data show CDR1 as SGHDT and CDR2 as YYEEEE. Several immunoSEQ plates received, in even portions, the genomic DNA of each subset. The data were produced by immunoSEQ multiplex PCR, yet TCRdb's version contains in-frame clones alone and is incomplete. Among about 2,100,000 clones listed, about 92% were seen once. Naive CD8 cells comprised CD45RO-negative, CCR7-positively selected cells, excluding terminally differentiated effector memory CD45RA+ cells. The chain recombines TRBV5-6 with TRBJ1-1; D not certain. Sample: naive CD8+ T cells from PBMCs. This TCR was sampled from a man younger than 35 in good health. Some clones in this sample may be carry-over from other donors' samples. The CDR3 is CASSLLLRAADF. CDR3 nucleotides: TGTGCCAGCAGCCTGTTATTGAGGGCAGCGGATTTT. The whole variable domain, filled in from reference TRBV5-6 and TRBJ1-1, reads DAGVTQSPTHLIKTRGQQVTLRCSPKSGHDTVSWYQQALGQGPQFIFQYYEEEERQRGNFPDRFSGHQFPNYSSELNVNALLLGDSALYLCASSLLLRAADFGQGTRLTVV.